The clone carrying this TCR beta chain was seen only a few times. The CDR3 has 15 residues. CDR1 is SGHTA, CDR2 FQGNSA, per germline. V was cut by 1 base and J by 2 bases, with 9 bases left in between. The data originate from a study of CD8 T cells in ankylosing spondylitis. TCRdb reprocessed the 5' RACE reads with MiXCR, giving one entry per CDR3 protein. The top ten clones hold nearly 60% of a sample with about 90,000 distinct CDR3 sequences, around 30% of them seen once. The TCR was taken from a male donor with ankylosing spondylitis or in good health (not recorded which). The source material was blood, either unsorted or a sorted T cell fraction (not recorded which). V gene TRBV7-2 combines with J gene TRBJ2-1; D is ambiguous. This chain's CDR3 is CASSLGVAAYNEQFF. CDR3 nucleotides: TGTGCCAGCAGCTTAGGGGTAGCAGCCTACAATGAGCAGTTCTTC.